These 4 T cell receptor beta chains share one sample of origin, sequenced in a study of blood T cells in healthy people across ages. It was with a sample-barcoded 5' primer and a J-beta primer mix that a second PCR of about 6 to 12 cycles was run. Each CDR3 protein is one row after TCRdb ran MiXCR on the 5' RACE reads. The sample gives 850,000 to 1,000,000 distinct CDR3 sequences, 40% to 60% of which show up once; around 15% is in the top ten. The sample consisted of blood. Receptors originate from a man aged 25-45 years in good health.

This clonotype was recorded at least ten times. The CDR3 coding sequence is TGTGCCAGCAGTTCTACTAGCGAGACAGATACGCAGTATTTT. Translated: CASSSTSETDTQYF. The chain combines TRBV6-2 or TRBV6-3 with TRBJ2-3; 7 nucleotides agree with TRBD2. There are 14 residues in the CDR3. Trimming cost V 4 bases and J 3 bases; bases outside gene matches: 4. CDR1 is MNHEY, CDR2 SVGEGT, per germline.

Only a few counts were recorded for this clonotype. This CDR3 is CAISAGESNQPQHF. As DNA, the CDR3 is TGTGCCATCAGTGCGGGTGAGAGCAATCAGCCCCAGCATTTT. The J gene is TRBJ1-5, the V gene TRBV10-3; unclear D gene. The CDR3 totals 14 residues. The germline V gene has CDR1 ENHRY and CDR2 SYGVKD. V lost 4 bases and J lost 1, with 8 bases in between.

Only a few counts were recorded for this clonotype. The chain joins TRBV4-3 to TRBJ2-2, with D tentatively TRBD2 (6 bases). Germline V lookup: CDR1 LGHNA, CDR2 YSLEER. The CDR3 is 16 amino acids. With 4 bases removed from V and 6 bases from J, the gap between germline ends came to 18 bases. The DNA for the CDR3 is TGCGCCAGCAGCCTGGACTTAGCGGAGCGTGCCGGGGAGCTGTTTTTT. It specifies CASSLDLAERAGELFF.

The table lists this clonotype with a count of one. The chain joins TRBV16 to TRBJ1-1; D is undetermined. The CDR3 has 15 residues. Germline CDR1 is KGHSY and CDR2 is FQNENV. The ends were cut back, 4 bases at V and 1 base at J, with 13 bases in the middle. CDR3 region: CASSPLSRSNTEAFF. The CDR3 coding sequence is TGTGCCAGCAGCCCCCTCTCCCGTTCGAACACTGAAGCTTTCTTT.